This TCR beta chain came from a study of cytomegalovirus exposure and HLA in healthy donors. The study, taken as a whole, reports: Near-uniform donor sequencing depth was presumed by presence/absence analyses. In a later analysis, the majority of CMV-associated beta chains seemingly showed HLA restriction.

Note on this clone: Antigen unknown.

The germline gives CDR1 SGHRS, CDR2 YFSETQ. The CDR3 loop spans 16 amino acids. With 2 bases clipped from V and 4 bases from J, the junction kept 8 bases outside the gene matches. The study ran its PCR with 60 Vbeta and 13 Jbeta primers. Repertoires were generated with immunoSEQ multiplex PCR, while TCRdb's copy carries only in-frame clones and drops some. The specimen's table records 220,000 or so clones. This clonotype originated in a girl aged 2 to 10 in good health and CMV-seropositive. J is TRBJ2-7 and V is TRBV5-1; 11 positions match TRBD2. Sequencing was performed on PBMCs. CDR3 DNA sequence: TGCGCCAGCAGCTTAACCCGACTAGCGGGGCAGTACGAGCAGTACTTC. Translation: CASSLTRLAGQYEQYF.